The next 14 T cell receptor beta chains were all read from a single sample in a study of blood T cells in healthy people across ages. Sample-barcoded 5' priming and a J-beta primer mix drove a second PCR of 7 to 11 cycles. TCRdb reprocessed the 5' RACE reads with MiXCR, giving one entry per CDR3 protein. This table has 800,000 to 950,000 distinct CDR3 sequences, about 28% appearing once. Another study also made use of these data, one on T cells of mothers and their children.

The source material was blood. These TCRs come from a woman aged 40 to 49 in good health.

V and J are TRBV7-9 and TRBJ1-6; D gene unclear. Trimming cost V 4 bases and J 7 bases, with 11 bases left between them. This CDR3 region has 14 residues. CDR1 and CDR2 from the germline V gene are SEHNR and FQNEAQ (reference sequence). CDR3 protein: CASSSFSENSPLHF. DNA for the CDR3: TGTGCCAGCAGCTCGTTCTCTGAGAATTCACCCCTCCACTTT.

In regard to this clonotype: A much larger clone lies one base from this, so it may be a read error. V usage is TRBV5-1 and J usage is TRBJ2-1; D is possibly TRBD2 (5 bases). Germline V gene sequence: CDR1 SGHRS, CDR2 YFSETQ. The length of the CDR3 is 13 residues. In DNA, the CDR3 is TGCGCCAGCAGCTTGTGGACTGACAATGAGCAGGTCTTC. As protein: CASSLWTDNEQVF.

In regard to this clonotype: A read error may explain this, as a much larger clone is one base away. The rearrangement uses TRBV10-3 and TRBJ1-2; no firm D call. Per the germline V gene, CDR1 is ENHRY and CDR2 is SYGVKD. This CDR3 is 11 amino acids long. The V end was cut by 11 bases, the J end by 1 base, with 8 bases between. This chain's CDR3 is CAPSDNYGYTF. The CDR3 nucleotides are TGTGCCCCCTCGGATAACTATGGCTACACCTTC.

The chain links TRBV4-3 to TRBJ2-7, with D possibly TRBD2 on 6 matching bases. The length of the CDR3 is 15 residues. V lost 1 base to trimming and J lost 3 bases, with 13 bases between them. The germline CDR1 and CDR2 sequences are LGHNA and YSLEER. CDR3 loop: CASSQGTSFYYEQYF. CDR3 bases: TGCGCCAGCAGCCAAGGAACTAGCTTTTACTACGAGCAGTACTTC.

With regard to this clonotype: This may be a read error, as it is one base from a much larger clone. The V call is TRBV20-1, the J call TRBJ1-5; 7 bases match TRBD1. The CDR3 is 15 residues long. In germline, CDR1 is DFQATT, CDR2 SNEGSKA (reference sequence). The CDR3 sequence is CSAADGTAFNQSQHF. CDR3 nucleotides: TGCAGTGCTGCCGACGGGACAGCCTTCAATCAGTCCCAGCATTTT.

The sample holds a few counts of this clonotype. The chain couples TRBV6-2 or TRBV6-3 to TRBJ2-1; possibly TRBD2 for D (6 bases). Germline V gives CDR1 MNHEY, CDR2 SVGEGT. This CDR3 has 16 residues. Trimming left V 7 bases short and J 6 bases short, with 22 bases between. The chain's CDR3 is CASKRAGTVTPNEQFF. CDR3 in DNA: TGTGCCAGCAAAAGGGCTGGGACTGTCACCCCCAATGAGCAGTTCTTC.

This clonotype was detected many times. The chain links TRBV3-1 to TRBJ1-2, with D perhaps TRBD1 (6 bases). The germline V gene has CDR1 LGHDT and CDR2 YNNKEL (reference sequence). The germline V and J ends were trimmed by 4 bases and 3 bases, with 12 bases remaining between them. This CDR3 region has 14 residues. The chain's CDR3 is CASSRRGQYYGYTF. The CDR3 nucleotides are TGTGCCAGCAGCCGACGAGGACAGTACTATGGCTACACCTTC.

This clonotype has a handful of counts. Written as DNA, the CDR3 is TGCGCCAGCAGATTCGCCCCGCCCCTGTACAATGAGCAGTTCTTC. It encodes CASRFAPPLYNEQFF. The J gene is TRBJ2-1, the V gene TRBV5-1; D call uncertain. V shed 5 bases and J shed 4 bases, with 16 bases lying between them. The CDR3 totals 15 residues. Germline CDR1 and CDR2: SGHRS and YFSETQ. The entire variable domain, with the rest obtained from reference TRBV5-1 and TRBJ2-1, is as follows: KAGVTQTPRYLIKTRGQQVTLSCSPISGHRSVSWYQQTPGQGLQFLFEYFSETQRNKGNFPGRFSGRQFSNSRSEMNVSTLELGDSALYLCASRFAPPLYNEQFFGPGTRLTVL.

This clonotype was seen at least ten times. The chain carries TRBV2 and TRBJ2-5; no reliable D call. There are 14 residues in the CDR3. Germline V gene sequence: CDR1 SNHLY, CDR2 FYNNEI. The V gene lost 1 base and the J gene lost 5 bases, with 11 bases spanning the gap. The CDR3: CASSEVKWSETQYF. The CDR3 DNA is TGTGCCAGCAGTGAAGTAAAATGGTCGGAGACCCAGTACTTC.

Many counts were recorded for this clonotype. One end of the junction is discordant with germline, which a read error may explain. This chain links TRBV5-1 with TRBJ1-5; possible D gene TRBD1, 5 bases. There are 15 residues in the CDR3. Germline V gene lookup returns CDR1 SGHRS and CDR2 YFSETQ. This CDR3 is CASSLGGASNQPQHF. DNA for the CDR3: TGTGCCAGCAGCTTAGGTGGGGCAAGCAATCAGCCCCAGCATTTT. The variable domain in full, completed from reference TRBV5-1 and TRBJ1-5, reads KAGVTQTPRYLIKTRGQQVTLSCSPISGHRSVSWYQQTPGQGLQFLFEYFSETQRNKGNFPGRFSGRQFSNSRSEMNVSTLELGDSALYLCASSLGGASNQPQHFGDGTRLSIL.

This chain joins TRBV7-3 and TRBJ1-1; TRBD1 agrees at 8 bases. The J segment lost 4 bases and the V segment lost 5 bases, leaving 9 bases of the junction unmatched. The length of the CDR3 is 15 residues. Per the germline V gene, CDR1 is SGHTA and CDR2 is FQGTGA. In DNA, the CDR3 is TGTGCCAGCAGCAAAACCCAGGGGGCTGGCACTGAAGCTTTCTTT. Translated: CASSKTQGAGTEAFF.

This chain uses TRBV20-1 with TRBJ1-4, with a possible D match to TRBD1 (5 bases). The V and J ends lost 3 bases and 7 bases respectively, with 15 bases between them. This CDR3 is 14 amino acids long. Looked up from germline, CDR1 is DFQATT and CDR2 is SNEGSKA (reference sequence). The CDR3: CSASSGAAVEKLFF. CDR3 nucleotides: TGCAGTGCTAGTTCCGGGGCCGCGGTTGAAAAACTGTTTTTT.

The chain uses TRBV21-1 and TRBJ2-5; the table calls TRBD2, which could not be checked here. TRBV21-1 is classified as a pseudogene. The CDR3 is 18 amino acids. The CDR3 spells CASSKTGGLAGGLQTQYF. DNA for the CDR3: TGTGCCAGCAGCAAAACCGGGGGACTAGCGGGGGGGCTTCAGACCCAGTACTTC.

The J gene is TRBJ2-1, the V gene TRBV5-6, with D unclear. The CDR3 is 13 amino acids. Per germline, CDR1 SGHDT and CDR2 YYEEEE. Trimming took off 1 base at V and 7 bases at J, with 9 bases between the two ends. CDR3 nucleotides: TGTGCCAGCAGCTTGTCGTCAGAGAATGAGCAGTTCTTC. Translation gives CASSLSSENEQFF.